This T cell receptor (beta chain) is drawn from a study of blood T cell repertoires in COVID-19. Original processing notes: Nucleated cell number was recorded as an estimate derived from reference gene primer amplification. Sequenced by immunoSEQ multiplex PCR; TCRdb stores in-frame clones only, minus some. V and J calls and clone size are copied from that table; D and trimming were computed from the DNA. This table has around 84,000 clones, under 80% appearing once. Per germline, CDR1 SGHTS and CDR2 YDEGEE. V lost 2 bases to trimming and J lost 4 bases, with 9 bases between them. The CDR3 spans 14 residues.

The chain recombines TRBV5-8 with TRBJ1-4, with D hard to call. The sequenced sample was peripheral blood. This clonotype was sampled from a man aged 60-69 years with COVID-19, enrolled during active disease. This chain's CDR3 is CASSFKGVNEKLFF. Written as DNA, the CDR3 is TGTGCCAGCAGCTTTAAAGGAGTTAATGAAAAACTGTTTTTT.